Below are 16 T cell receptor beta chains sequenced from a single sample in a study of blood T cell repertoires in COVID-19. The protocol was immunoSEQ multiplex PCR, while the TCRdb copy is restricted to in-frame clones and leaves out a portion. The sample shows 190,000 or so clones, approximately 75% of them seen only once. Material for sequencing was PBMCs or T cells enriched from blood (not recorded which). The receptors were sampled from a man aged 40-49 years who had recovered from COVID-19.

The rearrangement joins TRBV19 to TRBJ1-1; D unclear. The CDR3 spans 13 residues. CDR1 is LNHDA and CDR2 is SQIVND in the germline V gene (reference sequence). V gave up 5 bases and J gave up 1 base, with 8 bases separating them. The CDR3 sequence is CASSPYTNTEAFF. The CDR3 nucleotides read TGTGCCAGTAGTCCATACACGAACACTGAAGCTTTCTTT.

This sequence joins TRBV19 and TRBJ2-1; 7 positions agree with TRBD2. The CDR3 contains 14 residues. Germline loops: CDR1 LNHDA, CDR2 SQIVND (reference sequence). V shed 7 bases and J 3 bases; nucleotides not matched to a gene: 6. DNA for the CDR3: TGTGCCAGTACCAAGCGGGGTGGCTACAATGAGCAGTTCTTC. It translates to CASTKRGGYNEQFF.

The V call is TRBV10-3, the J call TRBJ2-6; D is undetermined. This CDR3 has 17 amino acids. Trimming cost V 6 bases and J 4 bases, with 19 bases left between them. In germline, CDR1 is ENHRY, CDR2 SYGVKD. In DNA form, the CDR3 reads TGTGCCATCAGCGACCTTGGGTTCGGGTCCGGGGCCAACGTCCTGACTTTC. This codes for CAISDLGFGSGANVLTF.

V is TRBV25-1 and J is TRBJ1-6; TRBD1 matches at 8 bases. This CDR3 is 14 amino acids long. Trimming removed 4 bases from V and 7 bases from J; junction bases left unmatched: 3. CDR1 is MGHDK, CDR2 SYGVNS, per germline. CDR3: CASSGQGRNSPLHF. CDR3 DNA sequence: TGTGCCAGCAGTGGACAGGGGCGGAATTCACCCCTCCACTTT.

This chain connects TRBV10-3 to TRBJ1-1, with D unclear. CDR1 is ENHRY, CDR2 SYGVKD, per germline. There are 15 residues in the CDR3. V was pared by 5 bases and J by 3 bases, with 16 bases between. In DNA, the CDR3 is TGTGCCATCAGTCGGCGTGGGCACCTCGACACTGAAGCTTTCTTT. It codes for CAISRRGHLDTEAFF.

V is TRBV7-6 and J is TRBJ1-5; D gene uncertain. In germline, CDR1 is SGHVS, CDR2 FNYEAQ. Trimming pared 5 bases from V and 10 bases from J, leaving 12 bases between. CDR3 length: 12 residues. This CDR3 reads CASSPHSGPQHF. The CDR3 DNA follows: TGTGCCAGCAGCCCTCACTCAGGTCCCCAGCATTTT.

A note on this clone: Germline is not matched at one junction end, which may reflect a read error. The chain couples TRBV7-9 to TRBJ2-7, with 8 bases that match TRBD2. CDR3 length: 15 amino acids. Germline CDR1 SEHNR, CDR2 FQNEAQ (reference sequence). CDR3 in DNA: TGTGCCAGCAGCTTAGTAACTGGGACTAGAGGGTCCCCAAGGTTC. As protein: CASSLVTGTRGSPRF.

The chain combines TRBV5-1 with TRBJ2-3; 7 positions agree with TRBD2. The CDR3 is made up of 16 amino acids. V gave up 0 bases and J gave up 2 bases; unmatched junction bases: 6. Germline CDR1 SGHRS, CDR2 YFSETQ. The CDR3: CASSLGSSGYTDTQYF. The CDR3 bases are TGCGCCAGCAGCTTGGGATCTAGCGGCTACACAGATACGCAGTATTTT.

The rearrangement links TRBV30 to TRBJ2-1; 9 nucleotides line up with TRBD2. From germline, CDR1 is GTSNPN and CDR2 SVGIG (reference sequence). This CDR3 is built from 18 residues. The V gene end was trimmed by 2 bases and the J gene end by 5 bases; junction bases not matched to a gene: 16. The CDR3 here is CAWSLRGRLAVKNNEQFF. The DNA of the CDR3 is TGTGCCTGGAGTCTGCGGGGTCGACTAGCGGTGAAAAACAATGAGCAGTTCTTC. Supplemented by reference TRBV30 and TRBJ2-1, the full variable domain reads SQTIHQWPATLVQPVGSPLSLECTVEGTSNPNLYWYRQAAGRGLQLLFYSVGIGQISSEVPQNLSASRPQDRQFILSSKKLLLSDSGFYLCAWSLRGRLAVKNNEQFFGPGTRLTVL.

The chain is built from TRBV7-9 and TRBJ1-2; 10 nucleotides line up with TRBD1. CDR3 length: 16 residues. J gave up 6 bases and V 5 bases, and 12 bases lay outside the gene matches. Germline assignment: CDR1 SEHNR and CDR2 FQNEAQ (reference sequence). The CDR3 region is CASSPPGGQGLDGYTF. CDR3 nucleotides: TGTGCCAGCAGCCCACCGGGGGGACAGGGGTTAGATGGCTACACCTTC.

This CDR3 reads CASSQLGGNGYTF. The CDR3 nucleotides are TGTGCCAGCAGCCAATTGGGGGGGAATGGCTACACCTTC. The genes are TRBV3-1 (or the pseudogene TRBV3-2) and TRBJ1-2, with a possible D match to TRBD1 (5 bases). Germline CDR1 and CDR2: LGHDT and YNNKEL (reference sequence). The germline V and J ends were trimmed by 2 bases and 6 bases, with 10 bases remaining between them. The CDR3 length is 13 residues.

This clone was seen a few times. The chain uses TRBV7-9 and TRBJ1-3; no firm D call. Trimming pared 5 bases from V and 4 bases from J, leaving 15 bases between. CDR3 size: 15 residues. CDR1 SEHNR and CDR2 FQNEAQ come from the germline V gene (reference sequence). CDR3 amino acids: CASSPTGVAGNTIYF. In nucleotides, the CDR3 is TGTGCCAGCAGCCCTACCGGGGTGGCCGGAAACACCATATATTTT.

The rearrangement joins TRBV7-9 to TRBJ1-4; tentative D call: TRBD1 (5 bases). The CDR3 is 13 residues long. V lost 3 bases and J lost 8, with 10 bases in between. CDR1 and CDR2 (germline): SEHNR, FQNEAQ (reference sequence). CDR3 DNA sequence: TGTGCCAGCAGCTTCAGGGTTTCGGAAAAACTGTTTTTT. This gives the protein CASSFRVSEKLFF.

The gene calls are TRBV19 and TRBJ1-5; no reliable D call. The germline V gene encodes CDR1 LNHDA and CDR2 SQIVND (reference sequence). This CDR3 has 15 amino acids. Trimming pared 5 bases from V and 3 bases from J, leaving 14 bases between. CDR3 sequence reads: CASSDKGLLNQPQHF. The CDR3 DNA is TGTGCCAGTAGTGACAAAGGCCTACTCAATCAGCCCCAGCATTTT.

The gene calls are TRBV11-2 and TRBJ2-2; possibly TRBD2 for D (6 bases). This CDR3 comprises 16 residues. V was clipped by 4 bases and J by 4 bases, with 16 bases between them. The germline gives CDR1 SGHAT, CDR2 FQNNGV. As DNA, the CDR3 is TGTGCCAGCAGCTCCCAAACGGGGGTACCCACCGGGGAGCTGTTTTTT. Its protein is CASSSQTGVPTGELFF.

CDR3 sequence (DNA): TGTGCCAGCAGCTTAGGCGTGGCAGGGAACACTGAAGCTTTCTTT. This gives the protein CASSLGVAGNTEAFF. This chain joins TRBV7-8 and TRBJ1-1; D remains ambiguous. Germline V gene sequence: CDR1 SGHVS, CDR2 FQNEAQ. This CDR3 is 15 amino acids long. Trimming took 1 base from V and 1 from J, leaving 10 bases between them.